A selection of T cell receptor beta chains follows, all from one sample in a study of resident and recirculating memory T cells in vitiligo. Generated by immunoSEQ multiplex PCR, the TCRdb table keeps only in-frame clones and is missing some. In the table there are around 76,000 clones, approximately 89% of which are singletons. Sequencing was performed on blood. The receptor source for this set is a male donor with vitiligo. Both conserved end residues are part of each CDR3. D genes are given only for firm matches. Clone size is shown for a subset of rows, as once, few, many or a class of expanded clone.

DNA: TGTGCCAGCCGACAGGGTGCCGAAAAACTGTTTTTT
CDR3: CASRQGAEKLFF
size: NA
J: TRBJ1-4
V: TRBV19
D: TRBD1

DNA: TGTGCCAGCAGTCCCGAGGGACACACCAACACCGGGGAGCTGTTTTTT
CDR3: CASSPEGHTNTGELFF
size: NA
J: TRBJ2-2
V: TRBV28
D: NA

DNA: TGCGCCAGCAGCCAAGAGTCAGGGAGGACCGGGGAGCTGTTTTTT
CDR3: CASSQESGRTGELFF
size: NA
J: TRBJ2-2
V: TRBV4-3
D: NA

DNA: TGCGCCAGCAGCCAAGATCTTTCGGGTGGCTACACCTTC
CDR3: CASSQDLSGGYTF
size: NA
J: TRBJ1-2
V: TRBV4-3
D: NA

DNA: TGTGCCAGCAGCTTGACCGCTAAACAGGGAAACACCATATATTTT
CDR3: CASSLTAKQGNTIYF
size: once
J: TRBJ1-3
V: TRBV5-8
D: NA

DNA: TGTGCTAGTGCCACCGGGACACTAACCTACGAGCAGTACTTC
CDR3: CASATGTLTYEQYF
size: NA
J: TRBJ2-7
V: TRBV12-5
D: NA

DNA: TGTGCCAGCAGTTTAGCCCGACAGGGCTCTAACTATGGCTACACCTTC
CDR3: CASSLARQGSNYGYTF
size: NA
J: TRBJ1-2
V: TRBV28
D: TRBD1

DNA: TGTGCCAGCAGCTTAGGAGTGGTCAACTACGAGCAGTACTTC
CDR3: CASSLGVVNYEQYF
size: NA
J: TRBJ2-7
V: TRBV11-2
D: NA

DNA: TGTGCCAGCAGCGTACAGGGGAACACTGAAGCTTTCTTT
CDR3: CASSVQGNTEAFF
size: NA
J: TRBJ1-1
V: TRBV2
D: NA

DNA: TGTGCCAGCAGCGTAGAGGGACAGGGGGCAAGTACCGGGGAGCTGTTTTTT
CDR3: CASSVEGQGASTGELFF
size: NA
J: TRBJ2-2
V: TRBV9
D: TRBD1

DNA: TGTGCCACAAGGACTAGCGGTAGCACAGATACGCAGTATTTT
CDR3: CATRTSGSTDTQYF
size: once
J: TRBJ2-3
V: TRBV2
D: TRBD2

DNA: TGTGCCAGCAGTTTGATCTGGGGGCAAAGTGGCTACACCTTC
CDR3: CASSLIWGQSGYTF
size: once
J: TRBJ1-2
V: TRBV6-5
D: NA

DNA: TGTGCCAGCAGTGAACCCGGCGAGCAGTACTTC
CDR3: CASSEPGEQYF
size: NA
J: TRBJ2-7
V: TRBV6-1
D: NA

DNA: TGTGCCAGCAGCGTGGCCCAATACAATGAGCAGTTCTTC
CDR3: CASSVAQYNEQFF
size: NA
J: TRBJ2-1
V: TRBV9
D: NA

DNA: TGTGCCAGCAGTGTGTCTCCTTTTGGGACAGGGGACTATGGCTACACCTTC
CDR3: CASSVSPFGTGDYGYTF
size: NA
J: TRBJ1-2
V: TRBV6-1
D: TRBD1

DNA: TGTGCCACCCGACTAGCGGGGACGGGCACCGGGGAGCTGTTTTTT
CDR3: CATRLAGTGTGELFF
size: NA
J: TRBJ2-2
V: TRBV6-1
D: TRBD2

DNA: TGTGCCAGCAGTGAAGGAGACAGGGACACCGGGGAGCTGTTTTTT
CDR3: CASSEGDRDTGELFF
size: NA
J: TRBJ2-2
V: TRBV6-4
D: TRBD1

DNA: TGTGCCAGCAGCCTCGACAGGGGTTATGGCTACACCTTC
CDR3: CASSLDRGYGYTF
size: NA
J: TRBJ1-2
V: TRBV7-3
D: TRBD1

DNA: TGTGCCAGCAACGCAGGGGGACAATACAATGAGCAGTTCTTC
CDR3: CASNAGGQYNEQFF
size: NA
J: TRBJ2-1
V: TRBV9
D: TRBD1

DNA: TGTGCTAGTGGTTTCGACCAGGGGTCGGGCTCCTACGAGCAGTACTTC
CDR3: CASGFDQGSGSYEQYF
size: NA
J: TRBJ2-7
V: TRBV12-5
D: NA

DNA: TGTGCCAGCAGCGCGCAGACTAGCGGGGGCCCCTACGAGCAGTACTTC
CDR3: CASSAQTSGGPYEQYF
size: NA
J: TRBJ2-7
V: TRBV9
D: TRBD2

DNA: TGCGCCAGCAGCTTGGACCCAGGGGGCCAAGAGACCCAGTACTTC
CDR3: CASSLDPGGQETQYF
size: NA
J: TRBJ2-5
V: TRBV5-1
D: TRBD1

DNA: TGTGCCAGCACCTTGACAGGGTACAACTACGAGCAGTACTTC
CDR3: CASTLTGYNYEQYF
size: NA
J: TRBJ2-7
V: TRBV2
D: TRBD1

DNA: TGTGCCAGCAGCGTAGGGCTAGCCAAAGATACGCAGTATTTT
CDR3: CASSVGLAKDTQYF
size: NA
J: TRBJ2-3
V: TRBV9
D: NA

DNA: TGTGCCAGCAGCTTAGTCGGCGGGGGTTTGGACGAGCAGTACTTC
CDR3: CASSLVGGGLDEQYF
size: once
J: TRBJ2-7
V: TRBV11-2
D: TRBD2

DNA: TGTGCCAGCAGCCCCGGACAGCCCAACACTGAAGCTTTCTTT
CDR3: CASSPGQPNTEAFF
size: NA
J: TRBJ1-1
V: TRBV5-4
D: NA

DNA: TGCGCCAGCAGCCACGAACAGGGGACCTACGAGCAGTACTTC
CDR3: CASSHEQGTYEQYF
size: NA
J: TRBJ2-7
V: TRBV4-1
D: TRBD1

DNA: TGTGCCACCAGCAGAGATTGGCTCTTACACAGGAATCAGCCCCAGCATTTT
CDR3: CATSRDWLLHRNQPQHF
size: NA
J: TRBJ1-5
V: TRBV15
D: NA

DNA: TGTGCCAGTAGTCCACCGACAGGGTTGAACACTGAAGCTTTCTTT
CDR3: CASSPPTGLNTEAFF
size: NA
J: TRBJ1-1
V: TRBV19
D: TRBD1

DNA: TGTGCCAGCAGTTTAATGCGACAGAACACTGAAGCTTTCTTT
CDR3: CASSLMRQNTEAFF
size: few
J: TRBJ1-1
V: TRBV27
D: NA

DNA: TGTGCCATCAGTGTACGGGCAGGGGTCCAAGAGACCCAGTACTTC
CDR3: CAISVRAGVQETQYF
size: NA
J: TRBJ2-5
V: TRBV10-3
D: NA

DNA: TGTGCCAGCAGCCAAGATGAGCTGGAGGATGGCACAGATACGCAGTATTTT
CDR3: CASSQDELEDGTDTQYF
size: once
J: TRBJ2-3
V: TRBV4-2
D: NA

DNA: TGTGCCAGCAGCCCTGGCGCAGGGTACACTCAGCCCCAGCATTTT
CDR3: CASSPGAGYTQPQHF
size: once
J: TRBJ1-5
V: TRBV5-8
D: NA

DNA: TGTGCCAGCAGTTATACCGGAGACGAGCAGTACTTC
CDR3: CASSYTGDEQYF
size: NA
J: TRBJ2-7
V: TRBV6-5
D: NA

DNA: TGCGCCAGCAGCTTGGTACGTTTTAGATCCCCTTTCTATGGCTACACCTTC
CDR3: CASSLVRFRSPFYGYTF
size: NA
J: TRBJ1-2
V: TRBV5-1
D: NA

DNA: TGCGCCAGCAGCTTGGTGGGGGGGTCCTGGAATGAGCAGTTCTTC
CDR3: CASSLVGGSWNEQFF
size: NA
J: TRBJ2-1
V: TRBV5-1
D: TRBD2

DNA: TGTGCCAGCAGCATGCGACAGTACACCGGGGAGCTGTTTTTT
CDR3: CASSMRQYTGELFF
size: NA
J: TRBJ2-2
V: TRBV7-2
D: NA

DNA: TGTGCCAGCAGCTTAACAGACACCGGGGAGCTGTTTTTT
CDR3: CASSLTDTGELFF
size: NA
J: TRBJ2-2
V: TRBV11-2
D: NA

DNA: TGTGCCAGCAGCGAGGTTGGGCTAGCGGGGGGGCGTGAGACCCAGTACTTC
CDR3: CASSEVGLAGGRETQYF
size: NA
J: TRBJ2-5
V: TRBV7-2
D: TRBD2

DNA: TGTGCCAGCCGGGGTGGGGTTGGTGAAAAACTGTTTTTT
CDR3: CASRGGVGEKLFF
size: NA
J: TRBJ1-4
V: TRBV6-5
D: NA

DNA: TGTGCCAGCAGCCAAGTGGCTAGCGGGGGGGGAACAGATACGCAGTATTTT
CDR3: CASSQVASGGGTDTQYF
size: NA
J: TRBJ2-3
V: TRBV4-2
D: TRBD2

DNA: TGTGCCTGGAGGGGACTAGCGGTCTACAATGAGCAGTTCTTC
CDR3: CAWRGLAVYNEQFF
size: NA
J: TRBJ2-1
V: TRBV30
D: TRBD2

DNA: TGTGCCAGCAGCTTCCCCGGGGTGAACTATGGCTACACCTTC
CDR3: CASSFPGVNYGYTF
size: NA
J: TRBJ1-2
V: TRBV7-2
D: NA

DNA: TGTGCCAGCAGAACTTCTCAGGGGGCTGGAAACACCATATATTTT
CDR3: CASRTSQGAGNTIYF
size: NA
J: TRBJ1-3
V: TRBV2
D: TRBD1

DNA: TGCGCCAGCAGCCCAAGTCAAGGGGTATTGTCTGAAGCTTTCTTT
CDR3: CASSPSQGVLSEAFF
size: NA
J: TRBJ1-1
V: TRBV4-3
D: NA

DNA: TGTGCCAGCCAACAGGGTCGGGTCGTTGGGGCCAACGTCCTGACTTTC
CDR3: CASQQGRVVGANVLTF
size: NA
J: TRBJ2-6
V: TRBV19
D: NA

DNA: TGCGCCAGCAGTTTAGCGGGGGGCCGATACAATGAGCAGTTCTTC
CDR3: CASSLAGGRYNEQFF
size: NA
J: TRBJ2-1
V: TRBV4-1
D: TRBD2

DNA: TGTGCCAGCAGCGAGGGACAGCCTTCCAACGAGCAGTACTTC
CDR3: CASSEGQPSNEQYF
size: NA
J: TRBJ2-7
V: TRBV5-6
D: TRBD1

DNA: TGTGCCAGCAGCCAGATGACAGGATACTATGGCTACACCTTC
CDR3: CASSQMTGYYGYTF
size: NA
J: TRBJ1-2
V: TRBV5-6
D: NA

DNA: TGTGCCAGCAGCCCCAGAAGCGGGGGGATTGAGCAGTTCTTC
CDR3: CASSPRSGGIEQFF
size: NA
J: TRBJ2-1
V: TRBV9
D: TRBD2

DNA: TGTGCCAGCAGTTACTCGGCACAGTTCTCTGGAAACACCATATATTTT
CDR3: CASSYSAQFSGNTIYF
size: NA
J: TRBJ1-3
V: TRBV6-5
D: NA

DNA: TGTGCCATCAGTGACGGACAGGGTGAGAGGAAGACCCAGTACTTC
CDR3: CAISDGQGERKTQYF
size: NA
J: TRBJ2-5
V: TRBV10-3
D: TRBD1

DNA: TGCGCCAGCAGCCCCCTGACAGTTTCGAACACCGGGGAGCTGTTTTTT
CDR3: CASSPLTVSNTGELFF
size: NA
J: TRBJ2-2
V: TRBV5-1
D: NA

DNA: TGTGCCAGCAGCGCCTCGGGGGACACTGAAGCTTTCTTT
CDR3: CASSASGDTEAFF
size: NA
J: TRBJ1-1
V: TRBV9
D: NA

DNA: TGCGCCAGCAGCTACTCGGGTGACACCATATATTTT
CDR3: CASSYSGDTIYF
size: NA
J: TRBJ1-3
V: TRBV5-1
D: NA

DNA: TGTGCCAGCAGCGTAGCGAGGGGGCCTTACAATGAGCAGTTCTTC
CDR3: CASSVARGPYNEQFF
size: NA
J: TRBJ2-1
V: TRBV9
D: TRBD1

DNA: TGCGCCAGCAGCCAAGAGAAGGAACAGGGTAATGAAAAACTGTTTTTT
CDR3: CASSQEKEQGNEKLFF
size: NA
J: TRBJ1-4
V: TRBV4-3
D: NA